These T cell receptor beta chains were read from a single sample in a study of CD8+CD57+ T cells in acquired aplastic anemia. TCRdb recomputed calls from the reads with MiXCR, one row per CDR3 protein. Of 200,000 to 250,000 distinct CDR3 sequences listed, 34% were seen once; the top ten hold 1% to 1.3%. The sequencing input was sorted CD4+, CD8+, or CD8+CD57+ T cells (not recorded which) from PBMCs. The receptor set was obtained from a human donor in good health, serving as a control. The CDR3 runs from the conserved cysteine through the conserved F or W. A D gene is named only where the DNA matches it firmly. A clone size is listed for some rows: how often the clone was seen (once, few, many), or a class if it is expanded.

NA,TRBV11-2,many,TRBJ2-7,TGTGCCAGCAGCCGAGGGACTTACTACGAGCAGTACTTC,CASSRGTYYEQYF
NA,TRBV2,many,TRBJ2-7,TGTGCCAGCAAGATAGACAGGAGTCGACGAGGCTACGAGCAGTACTTC,CASKIDRSRRGYEQYF
NA,TRBV20-1,many,TRBJ1-2,TGCAGTGCCGCATCAGGGATTAACTATGGCTACACCTTC,CSAASGINYGYTF
NA,TRBV3-1,few,TRBJ2-5,TGTGCCACCTCTACCTACGGGGGCTGGGAGACCCAGTACTTC,CATSTYGGWETQYF
TRBD2,TRBV11-1,once,TRBJ2-7,TGTGCCAGCAGCCATCACCGCGGGGGGGTATCTCCCTACGAGCAGTACTTC,CASSHHRGGVSPYEQYF
TRBD2,TRBV20-1,many,TRBJ2-7,TGCAGTGCTAGTTCCGGGGGGAGTTACGAGCAGTACTTC,CSASSGGSYEQYF
NA,TRBV15,NA,TRBJ1-1,TGTGCCACCAGCAACAGGGCGAGGGCTGAAGCTTTCTTT,CATSNRARAEAFF
TRBD1,TRBV6-1,few,TRBJ1-5,TGTGCCAGCATCCCGGGACAGAATAGCAATCAGCCCCAGCATTTT,CASIPGQNSNQPQHF
TRBD1,TRBV7-9,many,TRBJ1-2,TGTGCCAGCAGCTTAACGTCCTGGGACAGGCGAGACTATGGCTACACCTTC,CASSLTSWDRRDYGYTF
NA,TRBV25-1,NA,TRBJ1-1,TGTGCCAGCAAGGGCACTGAAGCTTTCTTT,CASKGTEAFF
NA,TRBV5-6,many,TRBJ2-7,TGTGCCAGCAGCCTCCAAAACACAGGGAACTCCTACGAGCAGTACTTC,CASSLQNTGNSYEQYF
NA,TRBV12-3/TRBV12-4,few,TRBJ1-5,TGTGCCAGCAGTCTTTTGGAGAATCAGCCCCAGCATTTT,CASSLLENQPQHF
NA,TRBV20-1,NA,TRBJ1-4,TGCAGTGCTAGGAGCCAGGAGGGGAAACTGTTTTTT,CSARSQEGKLFF
NA,TRBV6-6,many,TRBJ2-7,TGTGCCAGCAGTTACGACGGACCCTCTAACTACGAGCAGTACTTC,CASSYDGPSNYEQYF
TRBD1,TRBV11-2,many,TRBJ2-3,TGTGCCAGCAGCTTAGAGTGGGGGACAGGGTATACAGATACGCAGTATTTT,CASSLEWGTGYTDTQYF
NA,TRBV27,NA,TRBJ1-3,TGTGCCAGCAGTTCCGGTCTGGGGGGGCTCGGAAACACCATATATTTT,CASSSGLGGLGNTIYF
TRBD1,TRBV19,NA,TRBJ1-4,TGTGCCAGTAGTGGGACAGCGAGAACTAATGAAAAACTGTTTTTT,CASSGTARTNEKLFF
NA,TRBV30,few,TRBJ1-2,TGTGCCTGGAGTGTACAAGGGGATGGCTACACCTTC,CAWSVQGDGYTF
NA,TRBV4-1,many,TRBJ1-2,TGCGCCAGCAGCCTAAGAGCAGGGTTAGGTGACTATGGCTACACCTTC,CASSLRAGLGDYGYTF
TRBD1,TRBV7-2,NA,TRBJ1-2,TGTGCCAGCAGCTTGGTAGCCGGGACAGACTATGGCTACACCTTC,CASSLVAGTDYGYTF
NA,TRBV29-1,many,TRBJ1-4,TGCAGCGTTGAAGACCACACGGAAAAACTGTTTTTT,CSVEDHTEKLFF
NA,TRBV11-2,many,TRBJ1-2,TGTGCCAGCAGCAGCCCTTGGTCCTCGGCATCTATAGCTATGGAAGGCTACACCTTC,CASSSPWSSASIAMEGYTF